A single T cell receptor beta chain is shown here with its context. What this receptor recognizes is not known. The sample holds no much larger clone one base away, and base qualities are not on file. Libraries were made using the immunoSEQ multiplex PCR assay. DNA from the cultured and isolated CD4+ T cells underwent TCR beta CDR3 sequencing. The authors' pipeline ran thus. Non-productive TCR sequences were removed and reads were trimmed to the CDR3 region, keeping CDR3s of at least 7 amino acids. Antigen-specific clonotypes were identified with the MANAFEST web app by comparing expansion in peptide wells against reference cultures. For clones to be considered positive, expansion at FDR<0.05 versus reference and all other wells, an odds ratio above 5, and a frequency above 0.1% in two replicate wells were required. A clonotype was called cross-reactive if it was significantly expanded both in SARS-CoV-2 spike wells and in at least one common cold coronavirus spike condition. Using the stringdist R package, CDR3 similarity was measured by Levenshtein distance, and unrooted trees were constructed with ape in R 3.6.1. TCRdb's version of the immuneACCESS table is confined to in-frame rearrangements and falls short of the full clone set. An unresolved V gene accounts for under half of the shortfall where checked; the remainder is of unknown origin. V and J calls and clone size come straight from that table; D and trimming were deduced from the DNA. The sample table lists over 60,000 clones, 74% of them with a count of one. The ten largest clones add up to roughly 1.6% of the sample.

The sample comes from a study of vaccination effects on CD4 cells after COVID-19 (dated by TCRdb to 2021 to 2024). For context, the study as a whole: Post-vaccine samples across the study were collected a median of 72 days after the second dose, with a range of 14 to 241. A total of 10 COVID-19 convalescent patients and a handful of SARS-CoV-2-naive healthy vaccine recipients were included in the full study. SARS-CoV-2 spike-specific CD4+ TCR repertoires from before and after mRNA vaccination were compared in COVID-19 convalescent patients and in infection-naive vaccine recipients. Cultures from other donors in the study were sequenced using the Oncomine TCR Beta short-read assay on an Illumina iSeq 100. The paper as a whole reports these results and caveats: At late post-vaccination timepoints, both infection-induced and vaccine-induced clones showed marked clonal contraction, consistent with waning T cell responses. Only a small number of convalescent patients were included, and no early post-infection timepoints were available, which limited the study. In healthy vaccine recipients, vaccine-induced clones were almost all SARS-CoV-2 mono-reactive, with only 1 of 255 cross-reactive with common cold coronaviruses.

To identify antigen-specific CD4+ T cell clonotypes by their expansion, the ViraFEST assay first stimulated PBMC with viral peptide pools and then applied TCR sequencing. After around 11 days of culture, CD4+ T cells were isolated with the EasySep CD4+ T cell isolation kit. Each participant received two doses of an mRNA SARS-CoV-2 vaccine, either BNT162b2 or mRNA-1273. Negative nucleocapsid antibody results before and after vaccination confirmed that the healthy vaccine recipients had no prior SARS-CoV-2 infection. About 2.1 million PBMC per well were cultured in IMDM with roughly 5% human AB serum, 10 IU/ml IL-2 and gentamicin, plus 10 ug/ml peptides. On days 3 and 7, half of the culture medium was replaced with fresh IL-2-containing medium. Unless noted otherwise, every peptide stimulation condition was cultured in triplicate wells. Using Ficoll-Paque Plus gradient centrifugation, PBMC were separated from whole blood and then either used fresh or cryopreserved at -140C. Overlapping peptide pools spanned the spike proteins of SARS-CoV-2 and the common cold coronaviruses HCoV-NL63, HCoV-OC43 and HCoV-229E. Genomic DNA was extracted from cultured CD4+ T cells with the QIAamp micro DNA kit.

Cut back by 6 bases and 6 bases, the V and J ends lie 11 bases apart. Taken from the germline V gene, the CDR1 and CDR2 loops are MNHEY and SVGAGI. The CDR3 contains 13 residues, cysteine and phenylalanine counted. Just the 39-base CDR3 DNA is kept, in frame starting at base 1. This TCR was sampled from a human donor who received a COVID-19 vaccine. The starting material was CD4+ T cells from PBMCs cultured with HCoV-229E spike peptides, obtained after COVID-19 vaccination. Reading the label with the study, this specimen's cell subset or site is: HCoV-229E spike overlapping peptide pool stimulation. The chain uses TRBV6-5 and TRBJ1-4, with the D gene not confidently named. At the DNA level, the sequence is TGTGCCAGCAGGAGGGCCGGGTATGAAAAACTGTTTTTT. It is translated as CASRRAGYEKLFF.